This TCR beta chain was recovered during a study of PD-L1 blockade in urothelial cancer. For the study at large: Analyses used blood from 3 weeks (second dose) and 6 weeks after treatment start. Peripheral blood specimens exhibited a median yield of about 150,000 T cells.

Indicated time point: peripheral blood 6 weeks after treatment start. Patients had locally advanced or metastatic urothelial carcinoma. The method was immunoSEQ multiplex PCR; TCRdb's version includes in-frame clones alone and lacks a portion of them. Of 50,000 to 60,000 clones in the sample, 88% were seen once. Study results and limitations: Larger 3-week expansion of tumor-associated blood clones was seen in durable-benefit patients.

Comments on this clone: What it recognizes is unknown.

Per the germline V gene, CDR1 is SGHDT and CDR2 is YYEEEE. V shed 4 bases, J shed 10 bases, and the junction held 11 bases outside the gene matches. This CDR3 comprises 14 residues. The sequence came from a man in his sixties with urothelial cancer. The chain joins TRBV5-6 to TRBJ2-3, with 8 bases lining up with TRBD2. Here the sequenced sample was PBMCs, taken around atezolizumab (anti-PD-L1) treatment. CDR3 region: CASSAGLASMAQYF. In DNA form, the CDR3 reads TGTGCCAGCAGCGCCGGACTAGCCAGCATGGCGCAGTATTTT.